This T cell receptor beta chain is drawn from a study of blood T cell repertoires in COVID-19. The CDR3 spans 12 residues. Losses at the gene ends were 5 bases for V and 10 bases for J; bases not matched to a gene: 4. From germline, CDR1 is SGHTA and CDR2 FQGTGA. Sequenced by immunoSEQ multiplex PCR; TCRdb stores in-frame clones only, minus some. The sample yields around 270,000 clones, 80% to 85% seen once. The gene calls are TRBV7-3 and TRBJ1-5; TRBD1 aligns across 8 bases. The sequencing input was peripheral blood. The receptor was derived from a person between 65 and 79 years old with COVID-19, enrolled during active disease. The CDR3 nucleotides read TGTGCCAGCAGCCCAGGACAGGGCCCCCAGCATTTT. Translation: CASSPGQGPQHF. Full variable domain (missing parts from reference TRBV7-3 and TRBJ1-5): GAGVSQTPSNKVTEKGKYVELRCDPISGHTALYWYRQSLGQGPEFLIYFQGTGAADDSGLPNDRFFAVRPEGSVSTLKIQRTERGDSAVYLCASSPGQGPQHFGDGTRLSIL.